Below, one T cell receptor (beta chain) is given with its context. Its antigen remains unknown. The method was immunoSEQ multiplex PCR; TCRdb's version includes in-frame clones alone and lacks a portion of them. Here the sample spans approximately 530,000 clones, 95% to 97% being singletons. This sample was included in a study of shared clonotypes between healthy human individuals. Study-level points and caveats: The naive CD4 repertoires of a handful of donors were compared, and approximately 4.5% of clonotypes were shared. Relative to clonotypes present in all four donors, those not shared had lower generation probabilities.

The length of the CDR3 is 15 residues. V was pared by 3 bases and J by 5 bases, with 9 bases of the junction left unmatched. Germline assignment: CDR1 KGHSH and CDR2 LQKENI. The chain recombines TRBV18 with TRBJ2-5, with TRBD2 identical over 7 bases. Sequencing was performed on naive CD4+ T cells sorted from blood. Regarding subset: CD45RA+ positively selected. This receptor was obtained from a woman aged 25-40 years in good health. Here the CDR3 DNA reads TGTGCCAGCTCACCGGTTGGCGGGAGCCAGGAGACCCAGTACTTC. This codes for CASSPVGGSQETQYF.